This T cell receptor (beta chain) came from a study of T cell responses to AZD1222 COVID-19 vaccine. Assay: immunoSEQ multiplex PCR; the TCRdb copy retains only in-frame clones and omits some. The data contain more than 85,000 clones, about 85% of them singletons. The CDR3 covers 14 residues. In germline, CDR1 is SGDLS, CDR2 YYNGEE. V was clipped by 3 bases and J by 4 bases, with 12 bases between them. The sequences come from peripheral blood, collected on day 0 of AZD1222 vaccination. This TCR derives from an adult in good health. This chain links TRBV9 with TRBJ2-3; the D gene could be TRBD1 or TRBD2 (5 bases each). CDR3 sequence: CASSGGTRADTQYF. CDR3 in DNA: TGTGCCAGCAGCGGAGGGACGAGGGCAGATACGCAGTATTTT.